This record concerns one TCR beta chain sequence. What it binds is not known. Clones were read by immunoSEQ multiplex PCR, and TCRdb kept only the in-frame ones, dropping some. The sample lists 65,000 to 75,000 clones; around 70% were seen once. This entry is derived from a study of vaccination effects on CD4 cells after COVID-19. Trimming took 4 bases from V and 4 from J; bases not matched to a gene: 9. Germline assignment: CDR1 SGHDN and CDR2 FVKESK. CDR3 length: 16 amino acids. Expansion of antigen-specific CD4+ T cells with viral peptide pools was carried out by the ViraFEST assay before sequencing. With nine to eleven days of culture completed, CD4+ T cells were isolated. Each participant was given two doses of one vaccine (BNT162b2 or mRNA-1273). Broader study findings: The study found that only 1 of 255 vaccine-induced clones from healthy vaccinees cross-reacted with common cold coronaviruses.

This chain uses TRBV14 with TRBJ2-1; 8 bases map to TRBD1. The sequence derives from a human donor who received a COVID-19 vaccine. The specimen was CD4+ T cells from PBMCs cultured with HCoV-229E spike peptides, collected after COVID-19 vaccination. The CDR3 DNA is TGTGCCAGCAGCCCCTCCGACAGGGGCCGATACAATGAGCAGTTCTTC. This translates into CASSPSDRGRYNEQFF.